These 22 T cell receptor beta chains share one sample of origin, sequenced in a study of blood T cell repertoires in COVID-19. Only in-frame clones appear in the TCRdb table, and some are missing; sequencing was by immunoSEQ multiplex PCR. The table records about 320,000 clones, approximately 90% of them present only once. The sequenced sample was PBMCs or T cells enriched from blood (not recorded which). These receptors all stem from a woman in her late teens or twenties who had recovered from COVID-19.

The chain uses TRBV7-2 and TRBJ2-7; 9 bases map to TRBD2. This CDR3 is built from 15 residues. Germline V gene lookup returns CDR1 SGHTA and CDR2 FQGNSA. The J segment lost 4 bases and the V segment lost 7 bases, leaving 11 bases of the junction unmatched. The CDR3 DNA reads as TGTGCCAGCACCCAGTCGAGCGGGGGGTCGTACGAGCAGTACTTC. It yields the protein CASTQSSGGSYEQYF.

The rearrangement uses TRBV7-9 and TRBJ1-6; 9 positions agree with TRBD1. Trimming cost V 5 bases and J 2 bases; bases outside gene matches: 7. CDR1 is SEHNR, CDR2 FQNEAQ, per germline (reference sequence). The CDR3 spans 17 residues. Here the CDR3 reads CASSPVQGATYNSPLHF. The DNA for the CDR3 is TGTGCCAGCAGCCCGGTACAGGGGGCGACCTATAATTCACCCCTCCACTTT.

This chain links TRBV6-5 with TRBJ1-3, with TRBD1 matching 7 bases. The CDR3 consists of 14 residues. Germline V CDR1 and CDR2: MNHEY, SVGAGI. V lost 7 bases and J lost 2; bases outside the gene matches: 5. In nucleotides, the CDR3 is TGTGCCAGCATACAAGACAGGGCTGGAAACACCATATATTTT. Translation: CASIQDRAGNTIYF.

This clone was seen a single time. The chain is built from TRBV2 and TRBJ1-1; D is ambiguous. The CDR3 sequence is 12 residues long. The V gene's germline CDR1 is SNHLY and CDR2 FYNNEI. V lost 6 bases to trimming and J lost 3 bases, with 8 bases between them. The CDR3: CASSPRYTEAFF. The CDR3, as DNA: TGTGCCAGCAGCCCCCGGTACACTGAAGCTTTCTTT.

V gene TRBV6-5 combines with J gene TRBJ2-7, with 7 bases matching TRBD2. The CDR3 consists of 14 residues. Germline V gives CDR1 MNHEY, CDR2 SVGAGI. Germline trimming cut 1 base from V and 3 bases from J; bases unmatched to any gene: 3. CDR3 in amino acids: CASSYFGGGYEQYF. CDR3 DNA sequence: TGTGCCAGCAGTTACTTTGGGGGGGGCTACGAGCAGTACTTC.

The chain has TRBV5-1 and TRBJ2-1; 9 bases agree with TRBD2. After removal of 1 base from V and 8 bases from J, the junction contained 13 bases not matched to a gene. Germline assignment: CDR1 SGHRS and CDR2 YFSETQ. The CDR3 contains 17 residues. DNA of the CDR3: TGCGCCAGCAGCTTGAAGTTCCGTAGCGGGGGTGGGGATGAGCAGTTCTTC. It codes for CASSLKFRSGGGDEQFF.

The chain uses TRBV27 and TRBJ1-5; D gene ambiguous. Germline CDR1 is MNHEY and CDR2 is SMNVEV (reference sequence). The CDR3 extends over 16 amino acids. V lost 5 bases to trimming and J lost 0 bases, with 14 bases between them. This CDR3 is CASSPLNWYSNQPQHF. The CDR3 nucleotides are TGTGCCAGCAGTCCACTAAACTGGTATAGCAATCAGCCCCAGCATTTT.

The CDR3 DNA sequence: TGCGCCAGCAGCCAGATAAGGGGTTATGGCTACACCTTC. It encodes CASSQIRGYGYTF. The genes are TRBV4-3 and TRBJ1-2; D perhaps matches TRBD1 (5 bases). Germline V gene data show CDR1 as LGHNA and CDR2 as YSLEER. V was shortened by 3 bases and J by 5 bases, with 10 bases between the two germline ends. The CDR3 runs 13 residues.

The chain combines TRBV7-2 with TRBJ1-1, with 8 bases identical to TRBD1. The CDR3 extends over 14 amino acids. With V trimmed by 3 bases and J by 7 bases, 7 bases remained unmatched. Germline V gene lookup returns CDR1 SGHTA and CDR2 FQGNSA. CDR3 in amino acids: CASSLIPGQVEAFF. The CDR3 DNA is TGTGCCAGCAGCTTGATACCGGGACAGGTTGAAGCTTTCTTT.

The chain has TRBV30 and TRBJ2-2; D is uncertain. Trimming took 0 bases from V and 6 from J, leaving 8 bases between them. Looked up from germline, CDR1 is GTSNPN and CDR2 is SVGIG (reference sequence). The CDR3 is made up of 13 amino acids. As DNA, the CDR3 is TGTGCCTGGAGTGTTTTTAGTTCCGGGGAGCTGTTTTTT. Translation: CAWSVFSSGELFF. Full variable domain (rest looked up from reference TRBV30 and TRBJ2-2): SQTIHQWPATLVQPVGSPLSLECTVEGTSNPNLYWYRQAAGRGLQLLFYSVGIGQISSEVPQNLSASRPQDRQFILSSKKLLLSDSGFYLCAWSVFSSGELFFGEGSRLTVL.

The CDR3 region has the DNA TGTGCCAGCAGCCAAGATCCGGGGGAGTCTTACGAGCAGTACTTC. This encodes CASSQDPGESYEQYF. The rearrangement joins TRBV4-2 to TRBJ2-7, with D perhaps TRBD2 (6 bases). V shed 0 bases and J shed 4 bases, with 13 bases lying between them. Germline loops: CDR1 LGHNA, CDR2 YNFKEQ. The CDR3 sequence is 15 residues long.

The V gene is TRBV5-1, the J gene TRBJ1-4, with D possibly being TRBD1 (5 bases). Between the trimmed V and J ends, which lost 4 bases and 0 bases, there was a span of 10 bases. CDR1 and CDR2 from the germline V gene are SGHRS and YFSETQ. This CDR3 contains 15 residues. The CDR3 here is CASSLSGPTNEKLFF. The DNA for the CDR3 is TGCGCCAGCAGCCTTTCAGGGCCAACTAATGAAAAACTGTTTTTT.

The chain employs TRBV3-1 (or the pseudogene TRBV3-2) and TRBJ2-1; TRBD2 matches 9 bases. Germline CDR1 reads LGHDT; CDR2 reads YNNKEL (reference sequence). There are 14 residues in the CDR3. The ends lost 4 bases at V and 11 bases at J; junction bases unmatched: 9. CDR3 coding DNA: TGTGCCAGCAGCCCCAGCGGGGGGCAGGGAAAGCAGTTCTTC. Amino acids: CASSPSGGQGKQFF.

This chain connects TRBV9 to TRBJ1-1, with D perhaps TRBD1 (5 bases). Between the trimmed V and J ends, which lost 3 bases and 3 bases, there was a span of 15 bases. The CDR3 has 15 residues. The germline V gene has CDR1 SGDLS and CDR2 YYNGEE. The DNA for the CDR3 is TGTGCCAGCAGCGAGGTGGGAGGGACCGACACTGAAGCTTTCTTT. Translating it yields CASSEVGGTDTEAFF.

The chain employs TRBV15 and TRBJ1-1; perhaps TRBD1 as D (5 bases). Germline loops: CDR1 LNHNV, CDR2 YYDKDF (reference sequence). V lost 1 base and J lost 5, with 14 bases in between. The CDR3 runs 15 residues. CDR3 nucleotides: TGTGCCACCAGCAGAGTGGGGGGTACGGGAACTGAAGCTTTCTTT. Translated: CATSRVGGTGTEAFF.

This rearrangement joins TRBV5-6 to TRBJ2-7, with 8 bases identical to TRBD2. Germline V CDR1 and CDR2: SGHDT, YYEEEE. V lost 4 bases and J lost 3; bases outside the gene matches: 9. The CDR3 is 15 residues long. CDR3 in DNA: TGTGCCAGCAGCAGAATCGTAGCGGGGCACTACGAGCAGTACTTC. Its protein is CASSRIVAGHYEQYF.

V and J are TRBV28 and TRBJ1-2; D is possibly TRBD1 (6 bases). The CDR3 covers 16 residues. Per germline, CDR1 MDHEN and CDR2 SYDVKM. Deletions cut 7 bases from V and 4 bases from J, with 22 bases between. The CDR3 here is CASTRRGGAGTYGYTF. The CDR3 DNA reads TGTGCCAGCACCCGACGTGGGGGCGCAGGCACCTATGGCTACACCTTC.

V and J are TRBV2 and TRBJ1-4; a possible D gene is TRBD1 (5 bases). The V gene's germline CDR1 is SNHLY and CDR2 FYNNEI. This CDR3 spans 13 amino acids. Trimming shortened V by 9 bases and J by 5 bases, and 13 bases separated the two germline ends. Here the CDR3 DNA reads TGTGCCAGTAAACAGGACGGGAATGAAAAACTGTTTTTT. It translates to CASKQDGNEKLFF.

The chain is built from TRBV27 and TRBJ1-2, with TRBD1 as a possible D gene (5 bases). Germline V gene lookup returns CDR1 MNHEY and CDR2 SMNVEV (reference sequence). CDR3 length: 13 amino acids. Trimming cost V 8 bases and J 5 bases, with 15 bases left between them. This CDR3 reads CASGAGSPYGYTF. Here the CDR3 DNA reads TGTGCCAGCGGGGCCGGGAGCCCGTATGGCTACACCTTC.

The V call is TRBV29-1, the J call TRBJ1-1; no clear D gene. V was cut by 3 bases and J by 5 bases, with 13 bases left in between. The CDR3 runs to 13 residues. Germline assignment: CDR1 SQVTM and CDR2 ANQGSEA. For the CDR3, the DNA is TGCAGCGTTGAGGATCAGGTACGGACTGAAGCTTTCTTT. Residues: CSVEDQVRTEAFF.

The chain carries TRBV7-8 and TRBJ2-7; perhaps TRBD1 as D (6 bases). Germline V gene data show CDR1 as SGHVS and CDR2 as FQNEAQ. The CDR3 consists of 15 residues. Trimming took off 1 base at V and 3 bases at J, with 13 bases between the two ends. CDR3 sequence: CASSLGSRQVYEQYF. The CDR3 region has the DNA TGTGCCAGCAGCTTAGGCAGCCGACAGGTCTACGAGCAGTACTTC.

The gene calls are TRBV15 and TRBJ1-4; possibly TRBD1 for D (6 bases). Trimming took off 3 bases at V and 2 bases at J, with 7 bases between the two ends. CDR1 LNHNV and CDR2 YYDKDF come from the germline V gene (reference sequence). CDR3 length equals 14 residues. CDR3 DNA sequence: TGTGCCACCAGCAGGGGACATACTAATGAAAAACTGTTTTTT. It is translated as CATSRGHTNEKLFF.